The source of this TCR beta chain is a study of blood T cells in healthy people across ages. This clonotype was picked up many times. A second PCR of about 7 to 12 cycles used a sample-barcoded 5' primer and a J-beta primer mix. MiXCR was run by TCRdb on the 5' RACE reads, yielding one entry per CDR3 protein. The data contain hundreds of thousands of distinct CDR3 sequences, about a third of them singletons. The CDR3 covers 15 residues. V was clipped by 6 bases and J by 4 bases; unmatched bases: 9. Germline loops: CDR1 MDHEN, CDR2 SYDVKM. Healthy Caucasian individuals from Russia aged roughly 6 to 100 were enrolled as donors. At least 6 million PBMCs were isolated per sample.

The gene calls are TRBV28 and TRBJ2-7; 10 bases map to TRBD1. The sequence came from a woman older than 75 in good health. What was sequenced was blood. CDR3 bases: TGTGCCAGCAGCAACGACAGGGGGCGGGGTTACGAGCAGTACTTC. Its protein is CASSNDRGRGYEQYF.